These 16 T cell receptor beta chains originate from one sample sequenced in a study of Ad26.COV2.S vaccination and SARS-CoV-2 variants. Here immunoSEQ multiplex PCR was the method, and the copy in TCRdb shows in-frame clones only, minus some. Found here are fewer than 600,000 clones, approximately 90% of them singletons; the top ten hold about 1.5%. The treatment was: 15 to 20 received Ad26.COV2.S at low or high dose, single or two shots; several received placebo; per-sample allocation not given. Samples analyzed were those drawn on day 63 after the first vaccine or placebo injection. Sequences were derived from peripheral blood, sampled in a trial of Ad26.COV2.S vaccine versus placebo. The receptors here all came from a person aged 18-65 years who received the Ad26.COV2.S COVID-19 vaccine or a placebo.

The chain has TRBV4-3 and TRBJ2-3, with 8 bases that match TRBD1. The CDR3 is made up of 17 amino acids. CDR1 is LGHNA and CDR2 is YSLEER in the germline V gene. Losses at the gene ends were 1 base for V and 0 bases for J; bases not matched to a gene: 6. CDR3 sequence (DNA): TGCGCCAGCAGCCAAGGTCTGCAGGGGGCTAGCACAGATACGCAGTATTTT. It codes for CASSQGLQGASTDTQYF.

The chain uses TRBV18 and TRBJ1-5, with D uncertain. Per the germline V gene, CDR1 is KGHSH and CDR2 is LQKENI. The CDR3 is 14 residues long. V shed 2 bases and J shed 7 bases, with 12 bases lying between them. The CDR3 protein is CASSPDSQGQPQHF. The CDR3 nucleotides read TGTGCCAGCTCACCAGATTCACAAGGGCAGCCCCAGCATTTT.

J is TRBJ2-3 and V is TRBV28, with unresolved D. The CDR3 spans 14 residues. V lost 6 bases and J 0 bases, leaving 10 bases between the germline ends. Germline V lookup: CDR1 MDHEN, CDR2 SYDVKM. CDR3 loop: CASRYSESTDTQYF. Written as DNA, the CDR3 is TGTGCCAGCAGATATTCGGAGAGCACAGATACGCAGTATTTT.

This rearrangement joins TRBV6-6 to TRBJ2-6; D gene unclear. The CDR3 consists of 15 residues. Trimming cost V 5 bases and J 2 bases, with 10 bases left between them. Germline loops: CDR1 MNHNY, CDR2 SVGAGI (reference sequence). CDR3: CASSLGLAGANVLTF. DNA of the CDR3: TGTGCCAGCAGTCTCGGGCTTGCTGGGGCCAACGTCCTGACTTTC.

The V call is TRBV19, the J call TRBJ1-1; D gene unclear. Germline lookup yields CDR1 LNHDA and CDR2 SQIVND (reference sequence). The CDR3 sequence is 12 residues long. V lost 7 bases and J lost 6, with 12 bases in between. The DNA for the CDR3 is TGTGCCAGTATCAGAGGATCGTCTGAAGCTTTCTTT. Encoded protein: CASIRGSSEAFF.

The chain has TRBV9 and TRBJ2-1; 8 bases map to TRBD1. Germline V gene lookup returns CDR1 SGDLS and CDR2 YYNGEE. The V and J ends lost 3 bases and 13 bases, in that order; junction bases with no gene match: 12. This CDR3 has 14 amino acids. The CDR3 DNA is TGTGCCAGCAGCGCTTCTGCCGGGACAGGTCGTCAGTTCTTC. Translated, it gives CASSASAGTGRQFF.

In its sample, this clone was seen a few times. CDR3 sequence reads: CASSAHRTSGSDEQYF. CDR3 sequence (DNA): TGTGCCAGTAGTGCCCACCGGACTAGCGGGAGTGACGAGCAGTACTTC. V gene TRBV19 combines with J gene TRBJ2-7; TRBD2 matches at 13 bases. Germline trimming cut 5 bases from V and 5 bases from J; bases unmatched to any gene: 9. Germline CDR1 and CDR2: LNHDA and SQIVND (reference sequence). The CDR3 contains 16 residues. Complete variable domain (other parts from reference TRBV19 and TRBJ2-7): DGGITQSPKYLFRKEGQNVTLSCEQNLNHDAMYWYRQDPGQGLRLIYYSQIVNDFQKGDIAEGYSVSREKKESFPLTVTSAQKNPTAFYLCASSAHRTSGSDEQYFGPGTRLTVT.

V usage is TRBV18 and J usage is TRBJ2-7, with TRBD1 matching over 9 bases. CDR3 size: 15 residues. V lost 0 bases, J lost 2 bases, and 2 bases stayed unmatched. Germline CDR1 and CDR2: KGHSH and LQKENI. The CDR3 bases are TGTGCCAGCTCACCACCTAGGACAGGGGCCTACGAGCAGTACTTC. This sequence encodes CASSPPRTGAYEQYF.

This chain connects TRBV24-1 to TRBJ1-2; D not certain. V dropped 7 bases and J dropped 6 bases, with 8 bases sitting between them. The CDR3 is 11 amino acids. From germline, CDR1 is KGHDR and CDR2 SFDVKD. CDR3 loop: CATSYSNGYTF. Here the CDR3 DNA reads TGTGCCACCAGCTACAGCAATGGCTACACCTTC.

This chain joins TRBV27 and TRBJ1-1; D not resolved. This CDR3 has 15 residues. Trimming removed 1 base at V and 5 bases at J, with 14 bases between. CDR1 and CDR2 from the germline V gene are MNHEY and SMNVEV (reference sequence). The CDR3 reads CASSLWWSSATEAFF. The DNA of the CDR3 is TGTGCCAGCAGTTTATGGTGGTCTTCCGCGACTGAAGCTTTCTTT.

The chain uses TRBV14 and TRBJ2-5; tentatively, D is TRBD2 (5 bases). Germline V lookup: CDR1 SGHDN, CDR2 FVKESK. Trimming stripped 1 base from V and 4 bases from J, with 10 bases between. The CDR3 has 14 residues. The CDR3 coding sequence is TGTGCCAGCAGCCAAGCCACTAGACGAGAGACCCAGTACTTC. Protein: CASSQATRRETQYF. Using reference TRBV14 and TRBJ2-5 for the parts outside the CDR3, the full variable domain is EAGVTQFPSHSVIEKGQTVTLRCDPISGHDNLYWYRRVMGKEIKFLLHFVKESKQDESGMPNNRFLAERTGGTYSTLKVQPAELEDSGVYFCASSQATRRETQYFGPGTRLLVL.

The J gene is TRBJ1-5, the V gene TRBV6-5; 9 bases align to TRBD1. Germline lookup yields CDR1 MNHEY and CDR2 SVGAGI. This CDR3 contains 14 residues. The V gene end was trimmed by 5 bases and the J gene end by 9 bases; junction bases not matched to a gene: 8. CDR3 sequence reads: CASSLGTGRGPQHF. CDR3 nucleotides: TGTGCCAGCAGTCTCGGGACAGGGAGAGGGCCCCAGCATTTT.

The genes are TRBV5-4 and TRBJ2-2, with D perhaps given as TRBD1 or TRBD2 (6 bases each). The germline gives CDR1 SGHNT, CDR2 YYREEE (reference sequence). The CDR3 sequence is 17 residues long. The V end was cut by 2 bases, the J end by 6 bases, with 20 bases between. The CDR3: CASSFPPPRGGSGELFF. CDR3 bases: TGTGCCAGCAGCTTCCCCCCTCCCAGGGGAGGTTCCGGGGAGCTGTTTTTT.

The chain uses TRBV28 and TRBJ2-3; possibly TRBD1 for D (6 bases). Trimming shortened V by 3 bases and J by 5 bases, and 12 bases separated the two germline ends. The CDR3 runs to 14 residues. Germline lookup yields CDR1 MDHEN and CDR2 SYDVKM. CDR3 in amino acids: CASSFRTVGDTQYF. The CDR3 nucleotides read TGTGCCAGCAGTTTTAGGACAGTCGGAGATACGCAGTATTTT.

The chain recombines TRBV18 with TRBJ2-5; TRBD2 is a possible D gene (5 bases). CDR1 and CDR2 from the germline V gene are KGHSH and LQKENI. The CDR3 totals 14 residues. V was cut by 5 bases and J by 2 bases, with 12 bases left in between. Here the CDR3 reads CASSRRSAQETQYF. CDR3 nucleotides: TGTGCCAGCTCAAGGAGGTCGGCTCAAGAGACCCAGTACTTC.

The rearrangement uses TRBV6-2 or TRBV6-3 and TRBJ2-7, with D perhaps matching TRBD2 (5 bases). The germline CDR1 and CDR2 sequences are MNHEY and SVGEGT. Trimming took 2 bases from V and 0 from J, leaving 8 bases between them. The CDR3 runs to 14 residues. CDR3 amino acids: CASSYRRSSYEQYF. CDR3 nucleotide sequence: TGTGCCAGCAGTTACAGGAGGAGCTCCTACGAGCAGTACTTC.